This TCR beta chain was captured by sequencing in a study of blood T cell repertoires in COVID-19. Study-level background: Sample material is recorded as cDNA or gDNA derived from T cells, B-cell-depleted T cells, or PBMCs.

As originally analysed: Estimation of nucleated cell counts was performed using reference gene primer amplification. The table came from immunoSEQ multiplex PCR; TCRdb's copy has only in-frame clones and leaves some out. V and J calls and clone size follow that table, whereas D and trimming were derived from the DNA. The table has over 45,000 clones, over 80% seen once; the top ten hold around 50%. This clone came up a few times. Germline V gene sequence: CDR1 SGHRS, CDR2 YFSETQ. Trimming removed 0 bases at V and 6 bases at J, with 10 bases between. The CDR3 contains 14 residues. The receptor's source is a man aged 70-80 years with acute or convalescent COVID-19. The rearrangement links TRBV5-1 to TRBJ1-5, with D perhaps matching TRBD1 (6 bases). Source material: peripheral blood. The DNA of the CDR3 is TGCGCCAGCAGCTTGGGGACAGAGGCTCAGCCCCAGCATTTT. Translating gives CASSLGTEAQPQHF.